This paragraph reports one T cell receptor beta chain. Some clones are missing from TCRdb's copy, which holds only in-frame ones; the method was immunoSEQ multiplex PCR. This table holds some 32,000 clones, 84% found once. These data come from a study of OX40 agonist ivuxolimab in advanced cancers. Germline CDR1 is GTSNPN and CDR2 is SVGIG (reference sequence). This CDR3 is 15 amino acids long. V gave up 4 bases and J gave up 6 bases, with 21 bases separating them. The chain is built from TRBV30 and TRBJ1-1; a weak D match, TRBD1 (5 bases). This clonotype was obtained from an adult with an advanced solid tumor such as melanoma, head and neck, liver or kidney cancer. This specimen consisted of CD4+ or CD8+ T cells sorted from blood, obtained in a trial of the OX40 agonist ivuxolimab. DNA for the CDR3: TGTGCCTGGACTCAAACGCGGGGGGTATCTTCTGAAGCTTTCTTT. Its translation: CAWTQTRGVSSEAFF.